This T cell receptor (beta chain) is from a study of blood T cell repertoires in COVID-19. At the level of the study: COVID-19 samples collected from the United States, Italy and Spain covered acute and convalescent phases. PBMCs, B-cell-depleted T cells, or T cells were the source of the cDNA or gDNA that made up the material.

Methods used by the authors: Cell counts per sample came from amplifying reference gene primers. TCRdb's copy holds only in-frame clones and misses some; the assay was immunoSEQ multiplex PCR. From that table come the V and J calls and clone size; the DNA was used to work out D and trimming. The table has some 150,000 clones, just under 90% seen once. CDR1 SGHTA and CDR2 FQGNSA come from the germline V gene. The V end lost 0 bases, the J end lost 3 bases, and 14 bases lay between the germline ends. This CDR3 is 16 amino acids long. This chain uses TRBV7-2 with TRBJ2-5; maybe TRBD2 (7 bases). This receptor was identified in a woman in her forties or fifties with active or convalescent COVID-19. The sequenced material came from peripheral blood. CDR3 DNA: TGTGCCAGCAGCTTAGCACGGGGGGCCCGGGAAGAGACCCAGTACTTC. Its protein product is CASSLARGAREETQYF.